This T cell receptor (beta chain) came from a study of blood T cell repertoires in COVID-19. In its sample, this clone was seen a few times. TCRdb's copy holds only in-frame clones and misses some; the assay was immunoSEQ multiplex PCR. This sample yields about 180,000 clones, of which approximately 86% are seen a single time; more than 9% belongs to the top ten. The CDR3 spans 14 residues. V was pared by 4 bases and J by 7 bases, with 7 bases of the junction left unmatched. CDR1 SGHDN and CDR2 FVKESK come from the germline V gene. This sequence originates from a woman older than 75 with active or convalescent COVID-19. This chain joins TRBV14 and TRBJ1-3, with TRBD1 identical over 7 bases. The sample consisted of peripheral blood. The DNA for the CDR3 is TGTGCCAGCAGCCCGACAGGGCTGTGGAACACCATATATTTT. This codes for CASSPTGLWNTIYF.